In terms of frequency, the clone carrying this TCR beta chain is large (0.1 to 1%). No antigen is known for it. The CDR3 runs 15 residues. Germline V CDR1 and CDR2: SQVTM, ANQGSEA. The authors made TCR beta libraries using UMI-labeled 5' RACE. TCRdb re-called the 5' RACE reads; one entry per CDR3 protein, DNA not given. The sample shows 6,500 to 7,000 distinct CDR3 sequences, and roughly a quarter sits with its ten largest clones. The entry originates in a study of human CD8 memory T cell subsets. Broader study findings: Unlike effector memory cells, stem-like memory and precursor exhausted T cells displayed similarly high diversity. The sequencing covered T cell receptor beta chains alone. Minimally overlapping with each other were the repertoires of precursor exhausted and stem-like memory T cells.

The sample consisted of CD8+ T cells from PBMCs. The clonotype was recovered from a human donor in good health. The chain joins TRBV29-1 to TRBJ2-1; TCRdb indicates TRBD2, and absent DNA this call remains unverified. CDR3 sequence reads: CSVELTALSYNEQFF.